A single sample is the source of the 20 T cell receptor beta chains below, sequenced in a study of T cell responses to AZD1222 COVID-19 vaccine. Assay used: immunoSEQ multiplex PCR; TCRdb lists only in-frame clones, some missing. The repertoire holds about 180,000 clones, with around 94% as singletons. Material: peripheral blood, obtained on day 0 of AZD1222 vaccination. These receptors were collected from an adult in good health.

This chain links TRBV25-1 with TRBJ1-1; D remains ambiguous. V was trimmed by 5 bases and J by 0 bases, leaving 4 bases between them. The CDR3 length is 12 residues. Germline assignment: CDR1 MGHDK and CDR2 SYGVNS. CDR3 loop: CASSSMNTEAFF. The CDR3 DNA sequence: TGTGCCAGCAGTTCCATGAACACTGAAGCTTTCTTT.

The chain has TRBV7-4 and TRBJ1-1; D is ambiguous. The V gene lost 4 bases and the J gene lost 1 base, with 10 bases spanning the gap. Germline V gene sequence: CDR1 SGHVT, CDR2 SQSDAQ. The CDR3 loop spans 14 amino acids. CDR3 in DNA: TGTGCCAGCAGCTCCCTTGGTCGGAACACTGAAGCTTTCTTT. This encodes CASSSLGRNTEAFF. The entire variable domain, with the rest obtained from reference TRBV7-4 and TRBJ1-1, is as follows: GAGVSQSPRYKVAKRGRDVALRCDSISGHVTLYWYRQTLGQGSEVLTYSQSDAQRDKSGRPSGRFSAERPERSVSTLKIQRTEQGDSAVYLCASSSLGRNTEAFFGQGTRLTVV.

The rearrangement joins TRBV28 to TRBJ2-1; TRBD2 agrees at 10 bases. In germline, CDR1 is MDHEN, CDR2 SYDVKM. The ends lost 7 bases at V and 3 bases at J; junction bases unmatched: 6. The CDR3 has 15 amino acids. This CDR3 reads CASNIRTSGYNEQFF. Written as DNA, the CDR3 is TGTGCCAGCAACATTCGGACTAGCGGCTACAATGAGCAGTTCTTC.

The chain combines TRBV15 with TRBJ2-3; TRBD2 matches at 11 bases. Germline values: CDR1 LNHNV, CDR2 YYDKDF (reference sequence). The CDR3 is 15 amino acids. V was pared by 3 bases and J by 5 bases, with 4 bases of the junction left unmatched. CDR3 protein: CATSSSGRAGDTQYF. The CDR3 DNA reads TGTGCCACCAGCAGTAGCGGGAGGGCCGGAGATACGCAGTATTTT.

This clone was detected once. The V and J genes are TRBV6-1 and TRBJ2-3, with unresolved D. Trimming left V 2 bases short and J 5 bases short, with 11 bases between. This CDR3 is 14 amino acids long. Germline values: CDR1 MNHNS, CDR2 SASEGT. In DNA form, the CDR3 reads TGTGCCAGCAGTGAAATTGGGTTAGGAGATACGCAGTATTTT. As protein: CASSEIGLGDTQYF.

V usage is TRBV2 and J usage is TRBJ1-4; the match to TRBD1 covers 8 bases. The J segment lost 7 bases and the V segment lost 5 bases, leaving 9 bases of the junction unmatched. From germline, CDR1 is SNHLY and CDR2 FYNNEI. CDR3 length: 15 amino acids. CDR3 protein: CASSNPQGASEKLFF. The DNA of the CDR3 is TGTGCCAGCAGTAATCCCCAGGGGGCCAGTGAAAAACTGTTTTTT.

This chain connects TRBV2 to TRBJ1-1; no definite D call. The V gene lost 1 base and the J gene lost 6 bases, with 9 bases spanning the gap. Germline values: CDR1 SNHLY, CDR2 FYNNEI. CDR3 length: 13 amino acids. As DNA, the CDR3 is TGTGCCAGCAGTGAAGGGTGGAGGGCTGAAGCTTTCTTT. It codes for CASSEGWRAEAFF. Drawing the rest from reference TRBV2 and TRBJ1-1, the complete variable domain is EPEVTQTPSHQVTQMGQEVILRCVPISNHLYFYWYRQILGQKVEFLVSFYNNEISEKSEIFDDQFSVERPDGSNFTLKIRSTKLEDSAMYFCASSEGWRAEAFFGQGTRLTVV.

The chain uses TRBV15 and TRBJ2-3; unclear D gene. The CDR3 has 16 residues. V was pared by 5 bases and J by 5 bases, with 20 bases between. The germline CDR1 and CDR2 sequences are LNHNV and YYDKDF (reference sequence). CDR3 coding DNA: TGTGCCACCAGCGGCCGGGCCCCAAGGGTCGGAGATACGCAGTATTTT. Amino acids: CATSGRAPRVGDTQYF.

The chain carries TRBV3-1 (or the pseudogene TRBV3-2) and TRBJ2-7; 13 nucleotides line up with TRBD2. V shed 1 base and J 2 bases; nucleotides not matched to a gene: 8. The CDR3 consists of 18 residues. Germline assignment: CDR1 LGHDT and CDR2 YNNKEL (reference sequence). The CDR3 DNA reads TGTGCCAGCAGCCAAGGGGGGACTAGCGGGACCTTTGCCTACGAGCAGTACTTC. Protein: CASSQGGTSGTFAYEQYF.

The J gene is TRBJ2-1, the V gene TRBV27, with D perhaps matching TRBD2 (7 bases). This CDR3 contains 12 residues. Trimming cost V 10 bases and J 8 bases, with 15 bases left between them. Germline V gene lookup returns CDR1 MNHEY and CDR2 SMNVEV (reference sequence). CDR3 region: CATSRGADEQFF. The CDR3 coding sequence is TGTGCCACCTCTCGGGGGGCCGATGAGCAGTTCTTC.

The rearrangement uses TRBV21-1 and TRBJ2-2; the listed D gene, TRBD1, was not tested against the DNA. TRBV21-1 is termed a pseudogene. The CDR3 is 18 amino acids. Here the CDR3 DNA reads TGTGCCAGCAGCTCTCCCCCCGGGACAGGGTTGAACACCGGGGAGCTGTTTTTT. This gives the protein CASSSPPGTGLNTGELFF.

This sequence joins TRBV10-1 and TRBJ2-1; D remains unclear. Germline CDR1 WNHNN, CDR2 SYGVQD (reference sequence). The CDR3 runs to 16 residues. V was trimmed by 3 bases and J by 0 bases, leaving 12 bases between them. This chain's CDR3 is CASSEDAGLSYNEQFF. The CDR3 nucleotides are TGCGCCAGCAGTGAAGATGCAGGCCTCTCCTACAATGAGCAGTTCTTC.

V gene TRBV6-1 combines with J gene TRBJ2-2, with 8 nucleotides matching TRBD2. Germline assignment: CDR1 MNHNS and CDR2 SASEGT. The CDR3 runs 17 residues. Losses at the gene ends were 0 bases for V and 4 bases for J; bases not matched to a gene: 7. The CDR3 loop reads CASSEAPTSALTGELFF. For the CDR3, the DNA is TGTGCCAGCAGTGAAGCGCCGACTAGCGCCCTCACCGGGGAGCTGTTTTTT.

The V call is TRBV19, the J call TRBJ2-2, with D perhaps matching TRBD1 or TRBD2 (5 bases each). The CDR3 has 17 residues. Looked up from germline, CDR1 is LNHDA and CDR2 is SQIVND (reference sequence). V lost 10 bases, J lost 0 bases, and 21 bases lay in between. CDR3 DNA: TGTGCCACCAGCCCCGTGGGGGAGCCCTCGAACACCGGGGAGCTGTTTTTT. Its protein product is CATSPVGEPSNTGELFF.

V is TRBV5-1 and J is TRBJ2-1, with D perhaps given as TRBD1 or TRBD2 (6 bases each). V lost 2 bases, J lost 3 bases, and 12 bases lay in between. Germline V gene data show CDR1 as SGHRS and CDR2 as YFSETQ. The CDR3 loop spans 15 amino acids. This CDR3 is CASSFAKGGYNEQFF. CDR3 bases: TGCGCCAGCAGCTTTGCGAAGGGGGGCTACAATGAGCAGTTCTTC.

This sequence joins TRBV18 and TRBJ1-5; D uncertain. The V gene lost 2 bases and the J gene lost 2 bases, with 10 bases spanning the gap. Germline lookup yields CDR1 KGHSH and CDR2 LQKENI. CDR3 length: 15 amino acids. The DNA for the CDR3 is TGTGCCAGCTCACCAAAGGGTAGGGGCAATCAGCCCCAGCATTTT. Amino acid sequence: CASSPKGRGNQPQHF.

This clone showed up just once. This sequence joins TRBV3-1 (or the pseudogene TRBV3-2) and TRBJ2-7; tentatively, D is TRBD1 or TRBD2 (6 bases each). The V gene's germline CDR1 is LGHDT and CDR2 YNNKEL (reference sequence). The CDR3 runs 14 residues. V gave up 3 bases and J gave up 2 bases, with 11 bases separating them. The CDR3 reads CASSQGGQTYEQYF. The CDR3 DNA reads as TGTGCCAGCAGCCAGGGGGGACAAACCTACGAGCAGTACTTC.

The gene calls are TRBV10-3 and TRBJ1-2; 8 positions agree with TRBD1. CDR1 and CDR2 (germline): ENHRY, SYGVKD. Trimming took 2 bases from V and 2 from J; bases not matched to a gene: 4. The CDR3 is 15 amino acids. The DNA of the CDR3 is TGTGCCATCAGTGAGGTCAGGGGGCAGAACTATGGCTACACCTTC. It encodes CAISEVRGQNYGYTF.

The rearrangement uses TRBV7-7 and TRBJ2-1; D is ambiguous. CDR3 size: 14 residues. V lost 0 bases, J lost 8 bases, and 11 bases lay in between. The germline V gene encodes CDR1 SSHAT and CDR2 FNYEAQ (reference sequence). The CDR3 DNA follows: TGTGCCAGCAGCTTAGCCGGCAGGTCGCATGAGCAGTTCTTC. Translating gives CASSLAGRSHEQFF.

This clone was seen just once. The chain combines TRBV19 with TRBJ1-2; maybe TRBD1 (6 bases). V was pared by 5 bases and J by 4 bases, with 23 bases between. The CDR3 covers 17 residues. Germline V gene lookup returns CDR1 LNHDA and CDR2 SQIVND (reference sequence). CDR3: CASSSSPGHPRGYGYTF. For the CDR3, the DNA is TGTGCCAGTAGTTCCTCACCGGGACATCCTAGGGGCTATGGCTACACCTTC.